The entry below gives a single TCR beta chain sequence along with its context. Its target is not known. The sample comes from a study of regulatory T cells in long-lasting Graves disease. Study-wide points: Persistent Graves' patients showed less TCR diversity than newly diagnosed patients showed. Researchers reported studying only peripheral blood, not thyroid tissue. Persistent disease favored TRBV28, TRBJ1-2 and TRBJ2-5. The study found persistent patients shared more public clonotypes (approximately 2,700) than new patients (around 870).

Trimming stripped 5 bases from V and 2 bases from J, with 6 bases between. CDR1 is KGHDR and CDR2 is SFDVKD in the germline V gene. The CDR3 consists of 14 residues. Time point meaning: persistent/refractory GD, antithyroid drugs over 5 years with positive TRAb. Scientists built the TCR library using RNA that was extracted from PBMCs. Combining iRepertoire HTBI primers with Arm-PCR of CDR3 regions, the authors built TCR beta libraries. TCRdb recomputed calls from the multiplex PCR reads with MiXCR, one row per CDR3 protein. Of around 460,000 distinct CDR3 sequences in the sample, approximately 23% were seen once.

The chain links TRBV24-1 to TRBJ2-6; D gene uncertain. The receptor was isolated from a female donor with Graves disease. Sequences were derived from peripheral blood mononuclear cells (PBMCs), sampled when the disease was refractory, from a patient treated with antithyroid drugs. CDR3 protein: CATSVGPGANVLTF. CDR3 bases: TGTGCCACCAGTGTTGGCCCTGGGGCCAACGTCCTGACTTTC.